One sample yielded the 18 T cell receptor beta chains listed below, sequenced in a study of blood T cell repertoires in COVID-19. The table came from immunoSEQ multiplex PCR; TCRdb's copy has only in-frame clones and leaves some out. The sample has around 160,000 clones, 85% to 95% seen once. The sequenced sample was peripheral blood. The receptors were gathered from a woman aged 60 to 75 with COVID-19, enrolled during active disease.

The rearrangement uses TRBV10-3 and TRBJ1-5, with 12 bases matching TRBD1. V dropped 8 bases and J dropped 0; count of bases not matched to a gene: 5. The germline gives CDR1 ENHRY, CDR2 SYGVKD. CDR3 length equals 16 residues. CDR3 amino acids: CAIGTGGPNSNQPQHF. CDR3 sequence (DNA): TGTGCCATCGGGACAGGGGGCCCAAATAGCAATCAGCCCCAGCATTTT.

The chain recombines TRBV27 with TRBJ1-1, with TRBD1 identical over 7 bases. CDR3 length: 13 residues. From germline, CDR1 is MNHEY and CDR2 SMNVEV (reference sequence). With 5 bases clipped from V and 10 bases from J, the junction kept 10 bases outside the gene matches. The CDR3 protein is CASSKGTAVGAFF. The DNA of the CDR3 is TGTGCCAGCAGTAAGGGGACAGCGGTCGGAGCTTTCTTT.

This chain links TRBV21-1 with TRBJ2-3; TRBD2, as called in the table, went unchecked against the DNA. TRBV21-1 is marked as a pseudogene. The CDR3 loop spans 18 amino acids. Here the CDR3 DNA reads TGTGCCAGCAGCAACGTAGGGCGGGGGGGGACTAGCACAGATACGCAGTATTTT. Encoded protein: CASSNVGRGGTSTDTQYF.

The chain couples TRBV6-4 to TRBJ1-2, with no clear D. The V gene lost 4 bases and the J gene lost 8 bases, with 20 bases spanning the gap. The CDR3 runs 15 residues. The germline V gene encodes CDR1 MRHNA and CDR2 SNTAGT. Written as DNA, the CDR3 is TGTGCCAGCAGTGTCGGACCGGCGGGCTTGGAGGGCTACACCTTC. Translated, it gives CASSVGPAGLEGYTF.

The V gene is TRBV9, the J gene TRBJ1-1, with 7 positions matching TRBD1. This CDR3 has 15 amino acids. The germline gives CDR1 SGDLS, CDR2 YYNGEE. The V gene end was trimmed by 4 bases and the J gene end by 1 base; junction bases not matched to a gene: 7. CDR3 sequence (DNA): TGTGCCAGCAGCATACGGGACAGTCCGAACACTGAAGCTTTCTTT. Its protein is CASSIRDSPNTEAFF. The variable domain in full, completed from reference TRBV9 and TRBJ1-1, reads DSGVTQTPKHLITATGQRVTLRCSPRSGDLSVYWYQQSLDQGLQFLIQYYNGEERAKGNILERFSAQQFPDLHSELNLSSLELGDSALYFCASSIRDSPNTEAFFGQGTRLTVV.

This chain links TRBV5-4 with TRBJ2-7; the D gene is possibly TRBD2 (5 bases). Germline assignment: CDR1 SGHNT and CDR2 YYREEE (reference sequence). The CDR3 runs to 14 residues. Trimming cost V 4 bases and J 4 bases, with 15 bases left between them. The CDR3 DNA sequence: TGTGCCAGCAGCAATCTGGACCGGACTTACGAGCAGTACTTC. It translates to CASSNLDRTYEQYF.

The gene calls are TRBV2 and TRBJ2-1, with 11 bases fitting TRBD2. CDR1 and CDR2 from the germline V gene are SNHLY and FYNNEI. The V segment lost 7 bases and the J segment 8 bases; nucleotides outside the gene matches: 10. The CDR3 has 15 amino acids. The CDR3 bases are TGTGCCAGCACGGGCCTAGCGGGGGGCCCCCATGAGCAGTTCTTC. As protein: CASTGLAGGPHEQFF.

The gene calls are TRBV7-9 and TRBJ1-2; D might be TRBD1 (5 bases). Trimming left V 2 bases short and J 7 bases short, with 11 bases between. CDR3 length: 13 amino acids. Germline CDR1 SEHNR, CDR2 FQNEAQ (reference sequence). In DNA, the CDR3 is TGTGCCAGCAGCTTACAGGGTTCCTTTGGCTACACCTTC. Its translation is CASSLQGSFGYTF.

This chain links TRBV23-1 with TRBJ1-6; D is possibly TRBD1 (6 bases). TRBV23-1 is an ORF; its function is uncertain. This CDR3 contains 14 residues. Trimming took off 6 bases at V and 6 bases at J, with 12 bases between the two ends. CDR3 amino acids: CASRRGGANSPLHF. The CDR3 DNA reads TGCGCCAGCAGAAGGGGGGGGGCTAATTCACCCCTCCACTTT.

The chain joins TRBV3-1 (or the pseudogene TRBV3-2) to TRBJ2-1; D might be TRBD2 (5 bases). The CDR3 covers 13 residues. Trimming left V 2 bases short and J 7 bases short, with 9 bases between. Germline V gives CDR1 LGHDT, CDR2 YNNKEL (reference sequence). Here the CDR3 DNA reads TGTGCCAGCAGCCAACCTTCGGGAAATGAGCAGTTCTTC. Protein sequence: CASSQPSGNEQFF.

This chain uses TRBV5-6 with TRBJ1-1; TRBD1 agrees at 8 bases. With 5 bases clipped from V and 1 base from J, the junction kept 7 bases outside the gene matches. This CDR3 has 15 amino acids. The germline V gene encodes CDR1 SGHDT and CDR2 YYEEEE. CDR3 sequence reads: CASRRTTGGNTEAFF. The DNA of the CDR3 is TGTGCCAGCAGACGAACCACAGGGGGGAACACTGAAGCTTTCTTT. Full variable domain (rest looked up from reference TRBV5-6 and TRBJ1-1): DAGVTQSPTHLIKTRGQQVTLRCSPKSGHDTVSWYQQALGQGPQFIFQYYEEEERQRGNFPDRFSGHQFPNYSSELNVNALLLGDSALYLCASRRTTGGNTEAFFGQGTRLTVV.

J is TRBJ2-7 and V is TRBV30, with 9 bases lining up with TRBD1. The CDR3 runs 14 residues. Unmatched junction bases numbered 6, after V lost 3 bases and J lost 3 bases. Germline lookup yields CDR1 GTSNPN and CDR2 SVGIG (reference sequence). CDR3 in amino acids: CAWRHRGRNYEQYF. Here the CDR3 DNA reads TGTGCCTGGAGGCACAGGGGGCGCAACTACGAGCAGTACTTC.

This clone was seen a few times. The chain is built from TRBV4-3 and TRBJ1-2; D gene uncertain. The CDR3 spans 16 residues. V lost 0 bases to trimming and J lost 5 bases, with 16 bases between them. CDR1 is LGHNA and CDR2 is YSLEER in the germline V gene. CDR3 protein: CASSQDLAGTGYGYTF. Here the CDR3 DNA reads TGCGCCAGCAGCCAAGATCTTGCCGGAACCGGGTATGGCTACACCTTC.

This clone was detected only once. This chain connects TRBV7-3 to TRBJ1-1, with 9 bases matching TRBD1. CDR1 and CDR2 (germline): SGHTA, FQGTGA. J was trimmed by 6 bases and V by 5 bases; bases with no gene match: 7. The CDR3 consists of 14 residues. The CDR3 loop reads CASSPGTGSSEAFF. CDR3 DNA sequence: TGTGCCAGCAGCCCGGGGACAGGGAGCTCTGAAGCTTTCTTT.

The V gene is TRBV2, the J gene TRBJ2-7; D not resolved. The CDR3 is 13 amino acids. Trimming removed 5 bases at V and 7 bases at J, with 15 bases between. Germline CDR1 is SNHLY and CDR2 is FYNNEI. The chain's CDR3 is CASSYTPNGEQYF. CDR3 bases: TGTGCCAGCAGTTATACCCCTAACGGTGAGCAGTACTTC.

V is TRBV19 and J is TRBJ1-5, with TRBD1 identical over 8 bases. V shed 9 bases, J shed 6 bases, and the junction held 7 bases outside the gene matches. From germline, CDR1 is LNHDA and CDR2 SQIVND (reference sequence). The CDR3 extends over 13 amino acids. The CDR3 nucleotides read TGTGCCAGCGAGGACAGGGTAGGTCAGCCCCAGCATTTT. Amino acids: CASEDRVGQPQHF.

The V and J genes are TRBV7-9 and TRBJ1-4, with unresolved D. CDR3 size: 14 residues. Germline CDR1 SEHNR, CDR2 FQNEAQ (reference sequence). The germline V and J ends were trimmed by 1 base and 5 bases, with 8 bases remaining between them. The CDR3 spells CASSLGVRNEKLFF. For the CDR3, the DNA is TGTGCCAGCAGCTTAGGGGTCAGGAATGAAAAACTGTTTTTT.

CDR3 loop: CASGLGGRQGANEQFF. CDR3 nucleotides: TGTGCTAGTGGTTTGGGAGGACGACAGGGGGCCAATGAGCAGTTCTTC. The chain combines TRBV12-5 with TRBJ2-1; 10 bases match TRBD1. The CDR3 has 16 residues. V shed 1 base, J shed 6 bases, and the junction held 6 bases outside the gene matches. Germline CDR1 reads LGHNT; CDR2 reads FRNRAP.